This T cell receptor (beta chain) was retrieved from a study of response to subunit inactivated influenza vaccine. General study results and limits: Each seasonal flu vaccination may recruit only limited new T cells, authors suggested.

From germline, CDR1 is SGHAT and CDR2 FQNNGV. The V end was cut by 5 bases, the J end by 9 bases, with 16 bases between. This CDR3 has 13 residues. About this clonotype: Its antigen is currently unknown.

From the RT-PCR reads, TCRdb called clonotypes with MiXCR, one entry per CDR3 protein. The profile shows about 800,000 distinct CDR3 sequences, around 20% of them singletons. The chain links TRBV11-2 to TRBJ2-5; D is undetermined. The sequencing used PBMCs from blood, collected 5 days after vaccination. The clonotype was recovered from a man aged 50 or older who received an inactivated influenza vaccine. The CDR3 DNA follows: TGTGCCAGCAGCCTACCGACGGCCCAGGCCCAGTACTTC. Protein: CASSLPTAQAQYF.